This is a list of T cell receptor beta chains from one sample in a study of shared clonotypes between healthy human individuals. Measured with immunoSEQ multiplex PCR; TCRdb has only the in-frame clones, and not every one. Of roughly 500,000 clones in the sample, roughly 80% were seen once. Sequenced sample: PBMCs. These receptors were obtained from a woman in her thirties or forties in good health. Some clones in this sample may be carry-over from other donors' samples. Each CDR3 is given with its conserved first and last residue. Clone size is stated in some rows and not others, as once, few, many or a class when expanded.

abundance,v_gene,CDR3aa
-,TRBV25-1,CASSAFGSSTEAFF
once,TRBV7-4,CVIGHINTEAFF
-,TRBV28,CASSLLAGLSYNEQFF
-,TRBV28,CASSPPDSLNQPQHF
-,TRBV19,CASGAVSGNTIYF
-,TRBV10-2,CASQDRQGAPQPQHF
many,TRBV7-9,CASSHTGGAKNIQYF
-,TRBV7-2,CASSLSGGSGDTQYF
-,TRBV18,CASSPGLAGADTQYF
-,TRBV28,CASSGTLPDTQYF
-,TRBV27,CASSFRAGDGYTF
few,TRBV2,CASSPGQEAYEQYF
-,TRBV11-3,CASSLSLNTGELFF
once,TRBV5-1,CASSLRTGGQYEQYF
-,TRBV10-2,CASSEMAGGVVEQYF
few,TRBV18,CASSPNRLAGAEQYF
-,TRBV2,CASSRKGTDTQYF
-,TRBV7-2,CASSLEGAPYEQYF
many,TRBV11-2,CASSSRLAGVSYEQYF
once,TRBV28,CASQRTSVNVLTF
-,TRBV9,CASSDRNTIYF
-,TRBV4-3,CASSRMAIYGYTF
few,TRBV18,CASSPGWDTEAFF
-,TRBV7-2,CASSWGPALSYGYTF
-,TRBV5-1,CASSLAPGQGADTQYF
-,TRBV28,CASEAGVADTQYF
-,TRBV6-6,CASNRGTGELFF
-,TRBV9,CASSVAAVLDGYTF
-,TRBV7-2,CASSLERGGQPQHF
-,TRBV28,CASSLRDRPYEQYF
once,TRBV6-1,CASSVMTSGRTYEQYF
-,TRBV5-1,CASSSTGETQYF
-,TRBV5-4,CASSLLLETQYF
-,TRBV27,CASSPTLYNEQFF
-,TRBV15,CATRRTYTGELFF
once,TRBV5-4,CASSLDTRVTGELFF
once,TRBV6-1,CASRTFGEQYF
-,TRBV28,CASSSRKQGGENTGELFF
few,TRBV5-4,CASSNQGFQTFNEQFF
-,TRBV19,CASSPMDTFYGYTF
-,TRBV28,CASQNRGGALGYTF
-,TRBV6-5,CASSYSRKGYEQYF
-,TRBV27,CASSLLGATNEKLFF
-,TRBV11-2,CATGGSWEQYF
many,TRBV7-8,CASNPSGILYNEQFF
-,TRBV4-1,CASSQGLDIINEKLFF
many,TRBV29-1,CSVLPRDDSPLHF
-,TRBV14,CASSQDVPDAEAFF
-,TRBV7-3,CASSLGQDNGELFF
-,TRBV5-1,CASSLKGPSGNTIYF
-,TRBV7-9,CASGRGQGDEKLFF
-,TRBV4-2,CASSPHLGADTQYF
-,TRBV5-1,CASSLGSGRPYNEQFF